The clone carrying this TCR beta chain was seen many times. The antigen remains undetermined. The source of the sample is a study of T-cell reconstitution after alpha-beta-depleted transplantation in children. Preparation of the TCRbeta library used unique molecular identifiers. TCRdb independently ran MiXCR on the PCR reads; one entry per CDR3 protein. In the table there are tens of thousands of distinct CDR3 sequences, less than 20% of which are singletons. Study-level results: Where some patients showed high TCRbeta diversity at day 60, it came from recipient T cells and thymic progenitors that had survived. The study reportedly traced alpha-beta T cells about two months after transplant to several hundred expanded graft clones. T-cell counts and diversity at one year post-transplant came mainly from newly produced T cells.

This TCR came from a male patient aged 2-9 years who had a stem cell transplant for acute lymphoblastic leukemia, so the T cells may come from the graft donor. The material was PBMCs, mostly from graft donor cells, obtained 360 days after TCRalphabeta/CD19-depleted stem cell transplant.

The CDR3 loop reads CASSYRGTGNQPQHF. The CDR3 DNA reads as TGTGCCAGCAGTTACAGAGGGACTGGCAATCAGCCCCAGCATTTT. V usage is TRBV6-5 and J usage is TRBJ1-5, with D possibly matching TRBD1 (5 bases). This CDR3 spans 15 amino acids. CDR1 is MNHEY, CDR2 SVGAGI, per germline. Trimming took off 2 bases at V and 2 bases at J, with 10 bases between the two ends.